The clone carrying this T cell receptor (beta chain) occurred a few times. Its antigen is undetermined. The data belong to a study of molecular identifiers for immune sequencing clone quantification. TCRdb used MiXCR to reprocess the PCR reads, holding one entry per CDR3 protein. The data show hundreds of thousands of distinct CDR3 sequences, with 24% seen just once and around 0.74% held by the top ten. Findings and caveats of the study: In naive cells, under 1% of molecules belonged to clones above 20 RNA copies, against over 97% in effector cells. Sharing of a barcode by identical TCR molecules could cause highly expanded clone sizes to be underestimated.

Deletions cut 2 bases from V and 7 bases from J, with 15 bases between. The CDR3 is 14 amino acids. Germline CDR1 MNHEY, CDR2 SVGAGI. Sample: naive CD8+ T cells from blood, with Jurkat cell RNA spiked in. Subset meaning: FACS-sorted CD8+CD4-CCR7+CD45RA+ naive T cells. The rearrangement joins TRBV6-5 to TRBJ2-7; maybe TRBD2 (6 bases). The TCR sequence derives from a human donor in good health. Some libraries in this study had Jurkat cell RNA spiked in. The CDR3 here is CASSYGRGIGEQYF. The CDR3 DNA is TGTGCCAGCAGTTACGGACGGGGGATCGGGGAGCAGTACTTC.